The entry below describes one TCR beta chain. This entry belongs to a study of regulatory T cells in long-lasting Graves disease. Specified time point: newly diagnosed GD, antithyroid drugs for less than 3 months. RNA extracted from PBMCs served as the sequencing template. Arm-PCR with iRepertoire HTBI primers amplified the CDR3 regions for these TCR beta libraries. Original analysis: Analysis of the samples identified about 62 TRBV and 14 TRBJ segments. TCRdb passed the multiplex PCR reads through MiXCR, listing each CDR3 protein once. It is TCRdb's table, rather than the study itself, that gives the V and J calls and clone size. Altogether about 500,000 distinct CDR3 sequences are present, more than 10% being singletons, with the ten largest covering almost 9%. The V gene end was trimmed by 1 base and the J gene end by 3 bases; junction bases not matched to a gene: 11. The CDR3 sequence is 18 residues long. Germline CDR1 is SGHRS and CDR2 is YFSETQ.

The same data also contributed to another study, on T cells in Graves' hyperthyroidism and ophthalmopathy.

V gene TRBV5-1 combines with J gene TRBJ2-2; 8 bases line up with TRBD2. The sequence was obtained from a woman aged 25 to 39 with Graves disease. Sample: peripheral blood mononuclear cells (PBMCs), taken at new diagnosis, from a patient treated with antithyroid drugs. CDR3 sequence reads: CASSLTEASGPYTGELFF. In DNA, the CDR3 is TGCGCCAGCAGCTTGACCGAGGCTAGCGGGCCTTACACCGGGGAGCTGTTTTTT.